This TCR beta chain originates from a study of CD8 T cells in Susac syndrome. Random hexamers served to reverse transcribe roughly 0.5 to 1 ug RNA. It was immunoSEQ multiplex PCR that amplified TCR beta CDR3 across 54 Vbeta and 13 Jbeta. Each CDR3 protein gets one entry after TCRdb re-called the immunoSEQ multiplex PCR reads with MiXCR. The table has over 350,000 distinct CDR3 sequences, around 85% seen once. Material: CD8+ T cells from PBMCs. The receptor was isolated from a human donor with multiple sclerosis.

CDR3 coding DNA: TGCAGCGTTTCGCAGGGAGGAGATACGCAGTATTTT. It is translated as CSVSQGGDTQYF. The chain links TRBV29-1 to TRBJ2-3, with D tentatively TRBD2 (6 bases). CDR3 length: 12 amino acids. V was clipped by 5 bases and J by 5 bases, with 11 bases between them. CDR1 and CDR2 from the germline V gene are SQVTM and ANQGSEA.